The entry that follows covers one T cell receptor (beta chain) sequence. Its specificity is unknown. Regulatory T cells were sorted as CD4+CD25hiCD127low/negative. The data stem from a study of B cell selection in AIRE deficiency. Study-wide points: Of approximately 3,600 shared Treg TCRbeta sequences, 31.6% were healthy-donor-only and around 8.6% patient-only.

This CDR3 is built from 11 residues. The V gene lost 3 bases and the J gene lost 3 bases, with 6 bases spanning the gap. Germline CDR1 DFQATT, CDR2 SNEGSKA (reference sequence). TCRdb's table, derived via immunoSEQ multiplex PCR, lists solely in-frame clones and lacks some. In the table there are over 20,000 clones, 92% of which are singletons. The sequenced material came from CD4+CD25+ Tregs sorted from PBMCs. The receptor comes from a human donor in good health. This rearrangement joins TRBV20-1 to TRBJ2-7; D is uncertain. The CDR3: CSARVLYEQYF. CDR3 sequence (DNA): TGCAGTGCTAGGGTTCTCTACGAGCAGTACTTC.